This T cell receptor beta chain was sequenced during a study of T cells in Graves' hyperthyroidism and ophthalmopathy. This clonotype was seen many times. From RNA transcripts, TCR beta CDR3 regions were amplified. First-round RT-PCR with HTBI primers amplified the TCR CDR3 region. One entry per CDR3 protein, called by TCRdb with MiXCR from the multiplex PCR reads. There are fewer than 550,000 distinct CDR3 sequences in the sample; more than 15% occur only once, and around 7.3% lies in the top ten. Germline V gene lookup returns CDR1 MNHEY and CDR2 SVGAGI. V was shortened by 2 bases and J by 4 bases, with 14 bases between the two germline ends. This CDR3 is built from 15 residues.

The clonotype was recovered from a woman between 18 and 30 years old with Graves' hyperthyroidism. The V gene is TRBV6-5, the J gene TRBJ1-2; no firm D call. The source material was blood. The CDR3 spells CASSYGPAGVYGYTF. CDR3 nucleotides: TGTGCCAGCAGTTACGGGCCAGCGGGAGTCTATGGCTACACCTTC.